A selection of T cell receptor beta chains follows, all from one sample in a study of long-term antiretroviral therapy in people with HIV. The method was immunoSEQ multiplex PCR; TCRdb's version includes in-frame clones alone and lacks a portion of them. Of around 15,000 clones in the sample, around 90% are singletons; the top ten hold around 12%. The specimen was unsorted PBMCs, collected 6.9 years after starting antiretroviral therapy. The receptors derive from a man over 45 with HIV. The CDR3 runs from the conserved cysteine through the conserved F or W. The D gene is left open where the match is weak.

TRBV9	TRBD1	TRBJ1-1	TGTGCCAGCAGCGTATATGGGACAGGGGTCATGAACACTGAAGCTTTCTTT	CASSVYGTGVMNTEAFF
TRBV7-2	.	TRBJ1-1	TGTGCCAGCAGCCAGGGAACTGAAGCTTTCTTT	CASSQGTEAFF
TRBV18	TRBD2	TRBJ2-2	TGTGCCAGCTCCTTGGGACTAGCGGGAGACACCGGGGAGCTGTTTTTT	CASSLGLAGDTGELFF
TRBV5-1	.	TRBJ2-1	TGCGCCAGCAGCTTGGACGAGGGGAACGCCTACAATGAGCAGTTCTTC	CASSLDEGNAYNEQFF
TRBV13	.	TRBJ2-1	TGTGCCAGCAGCTTAGGCTTCTACAATGAGCAGTTCTTC	CASSLGFYNEQFF
TRBV28	.	TRBJ2-7	TGTGCCAGCAGTTTATTAGGGCGCGCGCAGTACTTC	CASSLLGRAQYF
TRBV28	.	TRBJ1-1	TGTGCCAGCAAACTATGGGGAGGGAACACTGAAGCTTTCTTT	CASKLWGGNTEAFF
TRBV7-2	.	TRBJ2-2	TGTGCCAGCAGCTCGAATACCGGGGAGCTGTTTTTT	CASSSNTGELFF
TRBV11-2	.	TRBJ2-3	TGTGCCAGCAGCTTAGATTTGTGGCCTCCAGATACGCAGTATTTT	CASSLDLWPPDTQYF
TRBV25-1	.	TRBJ1-1	TGTGCCAGCAGTTTGGTAGGGGCCACTGAAGCTTTCTTT	CASSLVGATEAFF
TRBV4-1	TRBD2	TRBJ2-1	TGCGCCAGCAGCCAAGGCGGGAGTACCGGCAATGAGCAGTTCTTC	CASSQGGSTGNEQFF
TRBV13	.	TRBJ2-7	TGTGCCAGCAGCTCCACCAGGGGATTCTCCTACGAGCAGTACTTC	CASSSTRGFSYEQYF
TRBV7-3	.	TRBJ2-5	TGTGCCAGCAGCTCGCGGGACCCCGTGCAAACAAGGGAGACCCAGTACTTC	CASSSRDPVQTRETQYF
TRBV28	TRBD1	TRBJ1-5	TGTGCCAGCAGTCAACAGGGGATTAGAGATCAGCCCCAGCATTTT	CASSQQGIRDQPQHF
TRBV6-1	TRBD1	TRBJ2-7	TGTGCCAGCAGTTCCCAAGGGACAGGGTTCGAGCAGTACTTC	CASSSQGTGFEQYF